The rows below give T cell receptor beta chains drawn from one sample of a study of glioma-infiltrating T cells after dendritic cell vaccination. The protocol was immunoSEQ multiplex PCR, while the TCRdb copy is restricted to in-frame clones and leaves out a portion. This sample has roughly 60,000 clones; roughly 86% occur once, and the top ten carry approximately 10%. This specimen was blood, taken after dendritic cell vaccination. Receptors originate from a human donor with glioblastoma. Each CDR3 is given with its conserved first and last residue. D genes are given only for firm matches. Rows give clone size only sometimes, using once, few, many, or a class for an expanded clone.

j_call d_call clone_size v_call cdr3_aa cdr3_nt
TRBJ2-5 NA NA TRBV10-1 CASSEAGGETQYF TGCGCCAGCAGTGAGGCAGGGGGGGAGACCCAGTACTTC
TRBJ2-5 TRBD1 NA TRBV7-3 CASSLVGGVETQYF TGTGCCAGCAGCTTAGTAGGGGGCGTAGAGACCCAGTACTTC
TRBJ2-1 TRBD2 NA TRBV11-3 CASSPKTSGSRNEQFF TGTGCCAGCAGCCCTAAGACTAGCGGGAGTAGGAATGAGCAGTTCTTC
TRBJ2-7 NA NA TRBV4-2 CASSQAGQGYEQYF TGTGCCAGCAGCCAAGCTGGCCAGGGCTACGAGCAGTACTTC
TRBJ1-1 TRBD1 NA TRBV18 CASSPPGQMNTEAFF TGTGCCAGCTCACCACCGGGACAGATGAACACTGAAGCTTTCTTT
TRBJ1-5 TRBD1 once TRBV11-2 CASSGQGNNQPQHF TGTGCCAGCAGCGGACAGGGGAACAATCAGCCCCAGCATTTT
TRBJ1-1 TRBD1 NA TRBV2 CASRGQVRTEAFF TGTGCCAGCAGGGGACAGGTGCGGACTGAAGCTTTCTTT
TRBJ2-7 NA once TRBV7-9 CASSLPRDPYEQYF TGTGCCAGCAGCTTACCGAGGGATCCATACGAGCAGTACTTC
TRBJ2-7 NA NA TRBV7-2 CASSLGAGLTYEQYF TGTGCCAGCAGCTTAGGGGCAGGGCTTACCTACGAGCAGTACTTC
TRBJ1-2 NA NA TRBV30 CAWRWADYGYTF TGTGCCTGGAGATGGGCAGACTATGGCTACACCTTC
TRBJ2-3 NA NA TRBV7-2 CASSLSRGAFTDTQYF TGTGCCAGCAGCTTAAGCCGGGGGGCCTTCACAGATACGCAGTATTTT
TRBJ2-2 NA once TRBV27 CASSLRGGTGELFF TGTGCCAGCAGTTTAAGGGGTGGCACCGGGGAGCTGTTTTTT
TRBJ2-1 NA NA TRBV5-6 CASSLEEGADYNEQFF TGTGCCAGCAGCTTGGAGGAGGGGGCTGACTACAATGAGCAGTTCTTC
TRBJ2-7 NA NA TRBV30 CAWGKDGSLDEQYF TGTGCCTGGGGTAAGGACGGTTCACTAGACGAGCAGTACTTC
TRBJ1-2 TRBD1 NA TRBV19 CASSMVFLGQGDGYTF TGTGCCAGTAGTATGGTTTTTTTGGGACAGGGTGATGGCTACACCTTC
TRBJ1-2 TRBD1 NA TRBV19 CASSVDRGDGYTF TGTGCCAGTAGTGTCGACAGGGGAGACGGCTACACCTTC
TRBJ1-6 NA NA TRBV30 CAWQDSSYNSPLHF TGTGCCTGGCAGGATTCCTCTTATAATTCACCCCTCCACTTT
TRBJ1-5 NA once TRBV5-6 CASSLTNQPQHF TGTGCCAGCAGCCTAACTAATCAGCCCCAGCATTTT
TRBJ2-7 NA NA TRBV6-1 CASSAQSYEQYF TGTGCCAGCAGTGCACAGAGCTACGAGCAGTACTTC
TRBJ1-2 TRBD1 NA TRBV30 CAWNPRTGGAWGYTF TGTGCCTGGAACCCCCGGACAGGGGGGGCTTGGGGCTACACCTTC
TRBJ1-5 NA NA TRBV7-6 CASSLSQGGVQPQHF TGTGCCAGCAGCTTATCACAAGGGGGGGTTCAGCCCCAGCATTTT
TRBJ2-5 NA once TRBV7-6 CASTLLGGQYF TGTGCCAGCACCCTCCTGGGGGGCCAGTACTTC
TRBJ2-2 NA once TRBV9 CASSVAGVTNTGELFF TGTGCCAGCAGCGTAGCCGGGGTTACGAACACCGGGGAGCTGTTTTTT
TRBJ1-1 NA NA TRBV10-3 CAISEQGDTEAFF TGTGCCATCAGTGAACAGGGAGACACTGAAGCTTTCTTT